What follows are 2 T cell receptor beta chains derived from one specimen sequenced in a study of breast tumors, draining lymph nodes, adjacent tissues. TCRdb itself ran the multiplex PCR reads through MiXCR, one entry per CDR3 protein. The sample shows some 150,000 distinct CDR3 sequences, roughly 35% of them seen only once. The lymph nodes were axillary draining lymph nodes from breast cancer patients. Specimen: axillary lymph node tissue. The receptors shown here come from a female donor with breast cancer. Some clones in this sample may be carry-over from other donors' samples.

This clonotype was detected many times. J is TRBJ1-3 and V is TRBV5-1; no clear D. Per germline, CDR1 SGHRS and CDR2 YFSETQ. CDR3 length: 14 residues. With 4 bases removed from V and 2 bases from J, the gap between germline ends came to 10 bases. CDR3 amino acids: CASSSSGTGNTIYF. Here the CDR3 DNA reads TGCGCCAGCAGCAGTAGCGGGACTGGAAACACCATATATTTT.

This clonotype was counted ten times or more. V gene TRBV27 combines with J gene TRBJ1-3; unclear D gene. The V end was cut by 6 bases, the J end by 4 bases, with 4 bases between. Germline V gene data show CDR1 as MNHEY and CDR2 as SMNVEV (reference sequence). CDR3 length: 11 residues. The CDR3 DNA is TGTGCCAGCAGGCGAGGAAACACCATATATTTT. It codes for CASRRGNTIYF.